The clone carrying this TCR beta chain was observed at least ten times. Documented time point: sample taken at primary tumor resection. Material for sequencing was whole RNA from tumor, nontumor lung or frozen PBMC, left unsorted. The CDR3 is 16 residues long. Germline trimming cut 2 bases from V and 0 bases from J; bases unmatched to any gene: 5. Germline CDR1 and CDR2: SGHRS and YFSETQ. TCRdb passed the 5' RACE reads through MiXCR, listing each CDR3 protein once. The sample holds about 23,000 distinct CDR3 sequences, approximately 4.7% seen once. The record originates from a study of spatial heterogeneity in lung cancer.

V is TRBV5-1 and J is TRBJ2-3, with 8 bases aligning to TRBD2. The receptor's source is a male donor with early-stage non-small cell lung cancer. The input for sequencing was PBMCs, taken at surgery. This CDR3 is CASSFGLAPSTDTQYF. CDR3 coding DNA: TGCGCCAGCAGCTTCGGACTAGCTCCTAGCACAGATACGCAGTATTTT.